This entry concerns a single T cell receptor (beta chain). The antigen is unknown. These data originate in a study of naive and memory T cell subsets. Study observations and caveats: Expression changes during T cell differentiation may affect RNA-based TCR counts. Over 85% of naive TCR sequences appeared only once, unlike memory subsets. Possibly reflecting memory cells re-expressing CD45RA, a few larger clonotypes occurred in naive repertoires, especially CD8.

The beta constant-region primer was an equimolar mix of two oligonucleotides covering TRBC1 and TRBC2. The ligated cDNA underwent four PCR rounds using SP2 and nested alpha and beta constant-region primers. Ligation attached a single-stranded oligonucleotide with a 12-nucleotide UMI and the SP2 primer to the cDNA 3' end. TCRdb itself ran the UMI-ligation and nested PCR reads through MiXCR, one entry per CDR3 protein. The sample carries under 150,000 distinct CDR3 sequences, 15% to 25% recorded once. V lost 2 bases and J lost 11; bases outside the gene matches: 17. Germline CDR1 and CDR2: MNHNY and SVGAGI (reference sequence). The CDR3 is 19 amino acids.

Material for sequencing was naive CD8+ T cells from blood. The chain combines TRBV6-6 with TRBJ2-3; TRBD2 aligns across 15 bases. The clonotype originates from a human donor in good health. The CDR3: CASSYELGGGLAGGLKQYF. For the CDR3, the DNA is TGTGCCAGCAGTTACGAATTGGGGGGAGGACTAGCGGGAGGGTTGAAGCAGTATTTT.